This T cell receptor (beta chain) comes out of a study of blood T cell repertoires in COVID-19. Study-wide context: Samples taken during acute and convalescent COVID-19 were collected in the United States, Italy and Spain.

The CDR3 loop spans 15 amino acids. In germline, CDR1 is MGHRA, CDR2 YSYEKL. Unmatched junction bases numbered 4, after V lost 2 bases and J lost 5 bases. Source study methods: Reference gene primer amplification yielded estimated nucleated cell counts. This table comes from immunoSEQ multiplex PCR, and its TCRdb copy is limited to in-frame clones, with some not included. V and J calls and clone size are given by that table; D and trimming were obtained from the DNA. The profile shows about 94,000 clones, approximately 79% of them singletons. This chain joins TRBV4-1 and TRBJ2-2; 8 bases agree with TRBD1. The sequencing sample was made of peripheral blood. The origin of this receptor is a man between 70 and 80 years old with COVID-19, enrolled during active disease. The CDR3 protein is CASSQRTGRTGELFF. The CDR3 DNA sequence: TGCGCCAGCAGCCAAAGGACAGGGCGGACCGGGGAGCTGTTTTTT.